This TCR beta chain was captured by sequencing in a study of PD-L1 blockade in urothelial cancer (dated by TCRdb to about 2017). Study-wide context: Every patient began therapy in about 2014 and was given atezolizumab 1,200 mg intravenously every 3 weeks. Nine patients reached durable clinical benefit, while 20 or so patients did not. Progression-free survival longer than 6 months counted as durable clinical benefit, and TCR features were additionally tested against both progression-free and overall survival. Blood samples gave a median of about 150,000 T cells and approximately 80,000 unique TCRs, with a median clonality of roughly 0.081. About 90% of the roughly 29 patients were identified as males with urothelial cancer of bladder origin, and a prior smoking history was reported by 18 of 29 patients. Patients had an ECOG performance status of 0 or 1 and had received between 0 and 3 prior chemotherapy regimens. The study was an exploratory multi-omic analysis of somatic, immune and clinical correlates of response to PD-L1 blockade with atezolizumab in urothelial cancer. In the same patients, whole exome sequencing and RNA sequencing of pretreatment tumors were performed in addition to TCR sequencing. Pretreatment tumor samples, along with matched peripheral blood serially collected before and after atezolizumab treatment, were subjected to TCR sequencing. Pretreatment blood TCR-seq was available for under 35 patients, at least one posttreatment blood collection was obtained for roughly 25 patients, and tumor TCR-seq was available for roughly 25 patients. Blood samples were analyzed at 3 weeks after treatment start (second dose) and at 6 weeks after treatment start. General conclusions and limits of the study: At 3 weeks after the start of treatment, tumor-associated TCR clones in peripheral blood had expanded more in patients with durable benefit (n of about 21, p = 0.022). Improved progression-free and overall survival was associated with having pretreatment peripheral blood TCR clonality below the median. Because of the small sample size (n ≈ 31) and the many exploratory analyses performed, the results are intended to be regarded as hypothesis-generating.

This clone occurred a few times. Its recognized antigen is unknown. There are no base qualities to consult, and no much larger clone falls within one base. The cohort comprised around 31 patients with locally advanced or metastatic urothelial carcinoma treated at Memorial Sloan Kettering on a trial protocol. Peripheral blood mononuclear cells were collected pretreatment and during treatment, with between 1 and 8 total time points per patient. The Qiagen DNeasy Blood extraction kit was used to purify genomic DNA from total PBMCs and tumor samples. Collected pretreatment and during treatment, PBMCs were isolated and stored as previously described. From the germline V gene, CDR1 is SGDLS and CDR2 is YYNGEE. From the cysteine up to the phenylalanine, the CDR3 has a length of 15 residues. CDR3 DNA only is kept here, 45 bases in frame from base 1. V gives up 0 bases and J gives up 5 bases, and the segment between their germline ends measures 14 bases.

Synthetic TCR analog templates were spiked into each PCR to estimate absolute template abundance from read counts. The immunoSEQ assay was used to amplify TCRbeta CDR3 regions from genomic DNA with bias-controlled V and J gene primers. Sequencing of rearranged TCRbeta segments was performed at approximately 20X coverage. As for how the authors treated the data: Clustering was used to correct sequencing errors, and CDR3s were annotated against IMGT to assign V, D and J genes. Downstream analyses used only productive TCRbeta rearrangements, leaving out any out-of-frame or stop-codon sequences. Clonality was calculated as one minus the Shannon entropy normalized by the log of the number of unique productive sequences. Clones differing between time points or between blood and tumor were identified using Fisher's exact test with Benjamini-Hochberg correction, with an adjusted p below 0.01 applied as the threshold. This is the immuneACCESS table as TCRdb keeps it, with only in-frame sequences that have V and J called. A part of the clones is gone; compared with another copy, unresolved V genes explain less than half, and the rest is unexplained. The D gene and trimming were derived from the DNA, and the V and J assignments and clone size from that table. Here the sample has under 55,000 clones; over 70% occur a single time. About 6% of the sample is in the top ten clones.

The clonotype comes from a middle-aged man with urothelial cancer. This receptor chain uses TRBV9 and TRBJ1-1, and possibly TRBD1, on 6 matching bases. Material: PBMCs, obtained around atezolizumab (anti-PD-L1) treatment. DNA sequence: TGTGCCAGCAGCGTAGAGGGGGGGGTAGATACTGAAGCTTTCTTT. This sequence encodes CASSVEGGVDTEAFF.